This T cell receptor beta chain was captured in a study of shared clonotypes between healthy human individuals (TCRdb year 2020). Regarding the complete study: Two women and a few men aged 18 to 49 years were included in the cohort. For each donor, CD4 naive and CD4 memory were each given three plates, CD8 naive was given two plates, and CD8 memory was given one plate. The study deeply sequenced blood TCR repertoires of about 5 healthy adults to estimate repertoire size and the extent of clonotype sharing between individuals. To increase sequencing depth and limit assay-specific biases, TCR repertoire library preparation and sequencing were carried out by different laboratories using diverse techniques. Each donor's leukapheresis produced roughly between roughly 0.85 and 9.5 billion PBMCs.

CD8 naive samples were obtained by positive selection for CCR7 among CD45RO-negative cells, yielding a CD45RA+CCR7+ population from which TemRA cells were excluded. The donors were healthy, HIV-negative adults who had no recently reported acute infections or vaccinations. Every donor was a Caucasian adult living in Nashville, Tennessee, USA. Blood was obtained by leukapheresis, after which PBMCs were separated by Ficoll-Histopaque density gradient centrifugation and cryopreserved in liquid nitrogen vapor phase. Analytical flow cytometry was used to check the purity and quantity of each magnetically sorted T cell population. Each sorted fraction had its genomic DNA isolated and then quantified by UV absorbance on a Nanodrop 2000c. Using the deep immunoSEQ assay, multiplex PCR amplified TCR CDR3 regions from genomic DNA. Extracted genomic DNA from each cell subset was spread evenly across all wells of several immunoSEQ 96-well plates, with each plate serving as a replicate. For sorted subsets, around 0.2 ug of genomic DNA, equivalent to about 30,000 T cell genomes, went into each replicate PCR. The purified libraries were quantified using a Qubit 3.0 fluorometer, sized with a Bioanalyzer 2100, and then quantified again using the KAPA Library Quantification kit. Each immunoSEQ 96-well plate was sequenced on its own single-read 150-cycle Illumina NextSeq 550 flow cell. Per the source publication's procedure: The immunoSEQ output contained only junctional sequences without quality scores, so filtering could not match that applied to full-length reads. To assign V/J genes and CDR3, sequences were annotated using PyIR, a Python wrapper for IgBLAST v1.9, with IMGT germline references. Reads with weak V/J assignments (E-value above 1e-6), missing CDR3, stop codons, out-of-frame junctions, or ambiguous translated residues were removed. V3J clonotypes were defined by identical inferred V gene, J gene, and CDR3 amino acid sequence. To compute the percentage overlap between repertoires, the number of shared unique clonotypes was divided by the size of the smaller repertoire. Repertoire richness was assessed with RTK rarefaction, the Chao1 estimator, and Recon v2.1 estimates of unobserved clonotypes. For all TCRbeta clonotypes obtained by the gDNA method from a handful of donors, generation probabilities were computed with OLGA. TCRdb stores this immuneACCESS table with in-frame sequences only. Part of the clones is absent; in the studies checked, under half of the shortfall reflects unresolved V genes, and no reason is known for the rest. That table furnishes V, J and clone size, whereas the DNA furnished D and trimming. The sample includes 2 million or so clones, with over 85% observed a single time. Together, the top ten hold more than 0.95% of the sample.

Concerning this clone: The clone's antigen remains unknown. It has no much larger one-base neighbor in the sample; base qualities were not kept.

Trimming removed 4 bases from V and 0 bases from J, leaving 16 bases between the germline ends. The germline V gene encodes CDR1 SGHVS and CDR2 FNYEAQ. The CDR3, from cysteine to phenylalanine, totals 16 residues. Of all the DNA, just the CDR3 is kept, 48 bases in frame from base 1. Points the paper makes about the study in general: Compared with non-shared clonotypes, clonotypes shared by all four sorted-subset donors had higher generation probabilities. Even with the large sequencing depth, rarefaction of the sorted-subset datasets indicated that sequencing was incomplete. Naive subsets generally had larger estimated clonotype richness than memory subsets. Pairwise subsampling indicated that sequencing depth was expected to affect the degree of clonotype sharing among donors. Sharing across a handful of donors was observed for approximately 4.6% of naive CD4, 3% to 3.5% of naive CD8, 2% to 2.5% of memory CD4, and about 0.4% of memory CD8 clonotypes. The small number of donors limited the genetic and exposure-history diversity represented. Only blood was sampled, and tissue TCR repertoires likely differ from those in blood.

The source material was naive CD8+ T cells sorted from blood. The cell subset or site label on this specimen signifies: CD45RA+CCR7+. Recombination linked TRBV7-6 to TRBJ2-7; the D gene is possibly TRBD1 or TRBD2, each agreeing over 5 bases. This TCR was recovered from a man aged 18 to 35 in good health. The sequenced DNA: TGTGCCAGCAGCTGGGGGAACAATGACAACTCCTACGAGCAGTACTTC. This gives the protein CASSWGNNDNSYEQYF. With the rest looked up from the reference TRBV7-6 and TRBJ2-7 genes rather than sequenced, the full variable domain is GAGVSQSPRYKVTKRGQDVALRCDPISGHVSLYWYRQALGQGPEFLTYFNYEAQQDKSGLPNDRFSAERPEGSISTLTIQRTEQRDSAMYRCASSWGNNDNSYEQYFGPGTRLTVT.